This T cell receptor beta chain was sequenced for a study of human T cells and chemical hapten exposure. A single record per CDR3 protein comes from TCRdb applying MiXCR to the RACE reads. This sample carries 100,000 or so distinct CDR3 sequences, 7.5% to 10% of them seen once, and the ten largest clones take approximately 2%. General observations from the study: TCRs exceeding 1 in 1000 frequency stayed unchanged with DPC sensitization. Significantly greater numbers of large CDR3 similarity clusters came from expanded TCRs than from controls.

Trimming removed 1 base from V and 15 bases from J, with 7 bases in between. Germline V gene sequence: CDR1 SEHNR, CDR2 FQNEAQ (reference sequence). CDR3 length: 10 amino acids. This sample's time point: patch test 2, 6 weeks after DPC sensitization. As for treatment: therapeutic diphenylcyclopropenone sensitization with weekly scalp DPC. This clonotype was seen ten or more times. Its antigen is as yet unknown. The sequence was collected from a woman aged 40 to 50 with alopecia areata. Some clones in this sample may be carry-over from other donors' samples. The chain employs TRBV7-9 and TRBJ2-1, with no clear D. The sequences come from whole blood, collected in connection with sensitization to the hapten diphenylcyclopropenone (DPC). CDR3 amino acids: CASSLGAGFF. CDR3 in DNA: TGTGCCAGCAGCTTAGGCGCCGGGTTCTTC.